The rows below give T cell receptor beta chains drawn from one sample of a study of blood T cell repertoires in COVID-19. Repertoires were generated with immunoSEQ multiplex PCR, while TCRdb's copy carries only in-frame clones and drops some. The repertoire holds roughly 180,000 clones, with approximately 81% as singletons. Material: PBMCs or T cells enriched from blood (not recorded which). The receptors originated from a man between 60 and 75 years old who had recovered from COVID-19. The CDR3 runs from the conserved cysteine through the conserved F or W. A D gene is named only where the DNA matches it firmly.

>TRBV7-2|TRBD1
CASSLQGALEAFF
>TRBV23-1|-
CASSQSTLGDTQYF
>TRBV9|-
CASSVGHGYEQYF
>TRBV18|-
CASSPPTQDNEQFF
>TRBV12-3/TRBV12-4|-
CASSLPGEGEAFF
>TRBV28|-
CASSLTRTVGDTQYF
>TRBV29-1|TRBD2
CSGRGVVGTVQETQYF
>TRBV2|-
CASSFRGTGELFF
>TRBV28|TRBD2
CASSFLQAGGGEQYF
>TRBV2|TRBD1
CASSGGQGRNTEAFF
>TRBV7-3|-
CASSSTSVDTQYF
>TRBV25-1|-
CASKVHGNEKLFF
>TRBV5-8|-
CASSFNRQSNEKLFF
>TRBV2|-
CASSEVQGAGETQYF
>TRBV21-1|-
CASSNSSGMSTDTQYF
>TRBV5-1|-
CASSLGPAGSGNEQFF
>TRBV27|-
CASSGQTYNSPLHF
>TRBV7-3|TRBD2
CASSLGLGLYNEQFF
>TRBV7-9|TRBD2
CASSPFAGTTQETQYF
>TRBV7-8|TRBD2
CASSPQERDTDTQYF
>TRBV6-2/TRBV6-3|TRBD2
CASSHTSGGGTDTQYF
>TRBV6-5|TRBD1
CASSRQGLNSPLHF
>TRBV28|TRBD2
CASSKGLAGPHEQFF
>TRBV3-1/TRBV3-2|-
CASSQGGLQNNEQFF
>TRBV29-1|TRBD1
CSVEVSGGVGYTF
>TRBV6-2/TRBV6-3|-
CASSYNTLGLANSPLHF
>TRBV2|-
CASSPGGDLKAFF
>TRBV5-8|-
CASSRREGGIPQAQHF
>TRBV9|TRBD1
CASSGRQGADEKLFF
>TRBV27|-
CASRKGFYEQYF
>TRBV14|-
CASSQEIGTSPEKLFF
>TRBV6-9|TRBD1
CASKRQGISYNSPLHF
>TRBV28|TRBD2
CASNVAGGTYEQYF
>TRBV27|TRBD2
CASSRTSGTIETQYF
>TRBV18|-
CASSPEAGSSYEQYF
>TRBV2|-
CASSRDGGSYEQYF
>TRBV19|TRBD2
CASSRWTSGSHTGELFF